A single sample gave rise to the 21 T cell receptor beta chains below, sequenced in a study of cytomegalovirus exposure and HLA in healthy donors. The PCR had 60 Vbeta and 13 Jbeta primers. Some clones are missing from TCRdb's copy, which holds only in-frame ones; the method was immunoSEQ multiplex PCR. The sample yields about 150,000 clones, 75% seen once. Sequenced sample: PBMCs. The source is a man in his late teens or twenties in good health and CMV-seropositive.

V usage is TRBV18 and J usage is TRBJ2-1; 10 nucleotides match TRBD1. The ends lost 3 bases at V and 6 bases at J; junction bases unmatched: 8. Germline CDR1 KGHSH, CDR2 LQKENI. The CDR3 has 16 amino acids. The CDR3 sequence: CASSPRIRDRGNEQFF. In nucleotides, the CDR3 is TGTGCCAGCTCACCTAGAATCCGGGACAGGGGCAATGAGCAGTTCTTC.

The rearrangement joins TRBV5-5 to TRBJ2-7; the match to TRBD2 covers 9 bases. Germline lookup yields CDR1 SGHKS and CDR2 YYEKEE (reference sequence). V shed 7 bases, J shed 1 base, and the junction held 9 bases outside the gene matches. The CDR3 extends over 15 amino acids. CDR3 amino acids: CASRMETSGSYEQYF. DNA of the CDR3: TGTGCCAGCCGGATGGAGACTAGCGGATCCTACGAGCAGTACTTC.

V gene TRBV6-1 combines with J gene TRBJ2-7; weak D call: TRBD2 (5 bases). V was pared by 4 bases and J by 4 bases, with 8 bases between. The germline V gene encodes CDR1 MNHNS and CDR2 SASEGT. The CDR3 length is 12 residues. CDR3 coding DNA: TGTGCCAGCAGTGCGTCGGGATACGAGCAGTACTTC. Translated: CASSASGYEQYF.

The gene calls are TRBV19 and TRBJ2-5; 9 bases map to TRBD2. The length of the CDR3 is 16 residues. The J segment lost 5 bases and the V segment lost 4 bases, leaving 11 bases of the junction unmatched. CDR1 and CDR2 (germline): LNHDA, SQIVND (reference sequence). CDR3 sequence reads: CASSNRLVAGDETQYF. CDR3 DNA: TGTGCCAGTAGTAACCGTTTGGTAGCGGGGGACGAGACCCAGTACTTC. Full variable domain (outside the CDR3, taken from reference TRBV19 and TRBJ2-5): DGGITQSPKYLFRKEGQNVTLSCEQNLNHDAMYWYRQDPGQGLRLIYYSQIVNDFQKGDIAEGYSVSREKKESFPLTVTSAQKNPTAFYLCASSNRLVAGDETQYFGPGTRLLVL.

The chain couples TRBV11-2 to TRBJ2-1; D might be TRBD2 (5 bases). This CDR3 spans 15 amino acids. Per the germline V gene, CDR1 is SGHAT and CDR2 is FQNNGV. V lost 5 bases to trimming and J lost 3 bases, with 14 bases between them. The CDR3 reads CASSPYRTVYNEQFF. In DNA form, the CDR3 reads TGTGCCAGCAGCCCCTATCGGACTGTCTACAATGAGCAGTTCTTC.

About this clone itself: A read error may produce the germline difference seen at one junction end. The V gene is TRBV6-4, the J gene TRBJ2-7; perhaps TRBD1 as D (6 bases). CDR1 MRHNA and CDR2 SNTAGT come from the germline V gene. The CDR3 totals 15 residues. CDR3 DNA: TGTCCCAGCAGGGGAAAAAGAGACAGCCCAGACGAGCAGTACTTC. Translated, it gives CPSRGKRDSPDEQYF.

The chain is built from TRBV2 and TRBJ2-7, with a tentative D call TRBD1 (6 bases). The CDR3 length is 15 residues. Between the trimmed V and J ends, which lost 5 bases and 4 bases, there was a span of 18 bases. Germline V gene data show CDR1 as SNHLY and CDR2 as FYNNEI. In nucleotides, the CDR3 is TGTGCCAGCAGTTCCCGGGGAAGGGGGTTATACGAGCAGTACTTC. It translates to CASSSRGRGLYEQYF.

V and J are TRBV6-1 and TRBJ2-3; no reliable D call. This CDR3 comprises 15 residues. The germline V and J ends were trimmed by 5 bases and 3 bases, with 15 bases remaining between them. Per germline, CDR1 MNHNS and CDR2 SASEGT. CDR3 sequence (DNA): TGTGCCAGCAGTAGAACTGACTTCACAACAGATACGCAGTATTTT. Protein: CASSRTDFTTDTQYF.

The rearrangement links TRBV27 to TRBJ2-7; D remains unclear. The CDR3 has 14 residues. V dropped 2 bases and J dropped 2 bases, with 10 bases sitting between them. Germline V gives CDR1 MNHEY, CDR2 SMNVEV (reference sequence). CDR3 bases: TGTGCCAGCAGTTTAAGCCTAGGAGCCTACGAGCAGTACTTC. Translated: CASSLSLGAYEQYF.

The chain couples TRBV7-8 to TRBJ1-5; TRBD1 might be the D (5 bases). V lost 1 base and J 4 bases, leaving 14 bases between the germline ends. CDR3 length: 16 amino acids. Germline-derived CDR1 and CDR2 are SGHVS and FQNEAQ. The CDR3 nucleotides read TGTGCCAGCAGCTTAGGTGGGGGGTCCAGAAATCAGCCCCAGCATTTT. Protein product: CASSLGGGSRNQPQHF.

The V call is TRBV11-2, the J call TRBJ2-3, with D maybe TRBD2 (5 bases). Germline values: CDR1 SGHAT, CDR2 FQNNGV. CDR3 length: 13 residues. V was shortened by 9 bases and J by 3 bases, with 13 bases between the two germline ends. CDR3 residues: CASLASGTDTQYF. CDR3 sequence (DNA): TGTGCCAGTCTAGCATCTGGGACAGATACGCAGTATTTT.

The V call is TRBV29-1, the J call TRBJ2-7; 9 bases are a match to TRBD2. The CDR3 sequence is 18 residues long. Germline trimming cut 6 bases from V and 7 bases from J; bases unmatched to any gene: 25. The germline V gene encodes CDR1 SQVTM and CDR2 ANQGSEA. The CDR3 nucleotides are TGCAGCGTCAGAGATGTGCTAGCGGGAACCGTTGGGTCGGTGGAGCAGTACTTC. Its protein product is CSVRDVLAGTVGSVEQYF.

The chain is built from TRBV6-1 and TRBJ1-3, with D unresolved. V shed 8 bases and J shed 4 bases, with 18 bases lying between them. Germline V gives CDR1 MNHNS, CDR2 SASEGT. The CDR3 totals 15 residues. DNA of the CDR3: TGTGCCAGCGGATCAGTGGGCTTGGTCGGAAACACCATATATTTT. Protein: CASGSVGLVGNTIYF.

The V and J genes are TRBV5-4 and TRBJ2-7; 8 bases match TRBD2. Germline CDR1 is SGHNT and CDR2 is YYREEE (reference sequence). This CDR3 region has 13 residues. Trimming cost V 4 bases and J 5 bases; bases outside gene matches: 5. Here the CDR3 DNA reads TGTGCCAGCAGCCCGGGACTAGTGCACGAGCAGTACTTC. Protein product: CASSPGLVHEQYF.

The rearrangement joins TRBV9 to TRBJ2-7; D is possibly TRBD1 (5 bases). Germline V gene data show CDR1 as SGDLS and CDR2 as YYNGEE. CDR3 size: 15 residues. V lost 0 bases to trimming and J lost 0 bases, with 10 bases between them. Here the CDR3 reads CASSVAAGPSYEQYF. In DNA form, the CDR3 reads TGTGCCAGCAGCGTAGCGGCAGGGCCCTCCTACGAGCAGTACTTC.

V is TRBV28 and J is TRBJ2-7, with 7 positions matching TRBD1. J gave up 0 bases and V 5 bases, and 4 bases lay outside the gene matches. This CDR3 comprises 14 residues. In germline, CDR1 is MDHEN, CDR2 SYDVKM. The CDR3 DNA sequence: TGTGCCAGCAGTCTAGGGACAGCCTCCTACGAGCAGTACTTC. Translated, it gives CASSLGTASYEQYF.

CDR3 loop: CSVEDYSLNEQFF. Here the CDR3 DNA reads TGCAGCGTTGAAGATTATAGTCTTAATGAGCAGTTCTTC. The J gene is TRBJ2-1, the V gene TRBV29-1, with D uncertain. The V and J ends lost 0 bases and 7 bases respectively, with 10 bases between them. There are 13 residues in the CDR3. Germline CDR1 is SQVTM and CDR2 is ANQGSEA.

The chain recombines TRBV7-9 with TRBJ2-3; TRBD1 matches at 9 bases. Germline V CDR1 and CDR2: SEHNR, FQNEAQ (reference sequence). The CDR3 is 15 residues long. After removal of 4 bases from V and 0 bases from J, the junction contained 2 bases not matched to a gene. The CDR3, as DNA: TGTGCCAGCAGCTGGGACAGGGTTAGCACAGATACGCAGTATTTT. Translated: CASSWDRVSTDTQYF.

This clone turned up a few times. The rearrangement uses TRBV30 and TRBJ1-4; 10 bases line up with TRBD1. Germline V gene lookup returns CDR1 GTSNPN and CDR2 SVGIG (reference sequence). The J segment lost 8 bases and the V segment lost 4 bases, leaving 4 bases of the junction unmatched. The CDR3 consists of 13 residues. The CDR3 sequence is CAWKGTGEEKLFF. CDR3 nucleotides: TGTGCCTGGAAGGGGACAGGGGAGGAAAAACTGTTTTTT.

The rearrangement links TRBV30 to TRBJ1-4, with D perhaps TRBD1 (6 bases). From germline, CDR1 is GTSNPN and CDR2 SVGIG (reference sequence). The CDR3 has 14 amino acids. The V end was cut by 7 bases, the J end by 2 bases, with 14 bases between. The CDR3 loop is CAYQQGYTNEKLFF. DNA for the CDR3: TGTGCCTACCAACAGGGTTATACTAATGAAAAACTGTTTTTT.

This clone has just a few counts. The V and J genes are TRBV7-9 and TRBJ2-7, with TRBD2 identical over 11 bases. CDR3 length: 15 residues. With 4 bases clipped from V and 2 bases from J, the junction kept 4 bases outside the gene matches. Germline V gene sequence: CDR1 SEHNR, CDR2 FQNEAQ (reference sequence). CDR3 sequence (DNA): TGTGCCAGCAGCTCCGGGACTAGCGGAACCTACGAGCAGTACTTC. This gives the protein CASSSGTSGTYEQYF.